Detailed here is one T cell receptor (beta chain). Sequenced by immunoSEQ multiplex PCR; TCRdb stores in-frame clones only, minus some. The sample holds roughly 32,000 clones, approximately 82% seen once. The record originates from a study of PD-L1 blockade in urothelial cancer. The material was PBMCs, obtained around atezolizumab (anti-PD-L1) treatment. The receptor was derived from a man aged 55-75 years with urothelial cancer.

The CDR3 DNA follows: TGTGCCAGCAGTAGGGACAGGGACAAAAACATTCAGTACTTC. Its protein is CASSRDRDKNIQYF. The genes are TRBV6-1 and TRBJ2-4, with 9 bases that match TRBD1. V shed 5 bases and J 3 bases; nucleotides not matched to a gene: 2. This CDR3 contains 14 residues. CDR1 MNHNS and CDR2 SASEGT come from the germline V gene.